These 21 T cell receptor beta chains were sequenced from one sample in a study of CD8+CD57+ T cells in acquired aplastic anemia. TCR beta VDJ combinations and CDR3 sequences were profiled from genomic DNA. One entry per CDR3 protein, called by TCRdb with MiXCR from the reads. The sample holds about 120,000 distinct CDR3 sequences, 58% seen once. Whoever was chosen for sequencing had shown CD8+CD57+ cell expansion by flow cytometry. Sequencing used sorted CD4+, CD8+, or CD8+CD57+ T cells (not recorded which) from PBMCs. These receptors came from a human donor with aplastic anemia.

This clonotype is a singleton in its sample. This chain connects TRBV29-1 to TRBJ2-5, with D possibly being TRBD1 or TRBD2 (6 bases each). V dropped 8 bases and J dropped 4 bases, with 11 bases sitting between them. In germline, CDR1 is SQVTM, CDR2 ANQGSEA. This CDR3 is 11 amino acids long. For the CDR3, the DNA is TGCAGCTTTAAGGGGGGAGAGACCCAGTACTTC. Its protein is CSFKGGETQYF.

The V gene is TRBV5-1, the J gene TRBJ1-2; D is perhaps TRBD1 (5 bases). V dropped 0 bases and J dropped 3 bases, with 12 bases sitting between them. Germline-derived CDR1 and CDR2 are SGHRS and YFSETQ. The CDR3 runs 15 residues. The CDR3 loop reads CASSLVTGTDYGYTF. CDR3 DNA sequence: TGCGCCAGCAGCTTGGTGACGGGGACCGACTATGGCTACACCTTC.

The V gene is TRBV5-1, the J gene TRBJ2-7; 10 nucleotides align to TRBD2. Germline V gives CDR1 SGHRS, CDR2 YFSETQ. This CDR3 has 17 residues. The CDR3 is CVSNPSGRMGSGHEQYF. The CDR3 bases are TGCGTTAGCAACCCTAGCGGGAGAATGGGCTCGGGCCACGAGCAGTACTTC.

In its sample, this clonotype was seen a few times. A much bigger clone sits one base away, suggesting this may be a read error. The rearrangement joins TRBV2 to TRBJ2-7; TRBD2 matches at 12 bases. Germline V lookup: CDR1 SNHLY, CDR2 FYNNEI. The CDR3 spans 17 residues. The V segment lost 5 bases and the J segment 0 bases; nucleotides outside the gene matches: 8. For the CDR3, the DNA is TGTGCCAGCAGTTCCGTGACTAGCGGGAGAGTCTCCTACGAGCAGTACTTC. It yields the protein CASSSVTSGRVSYEQYF.

In nucleotides, the CDR3 is TGTGCCAGCAGCGTGGTCGGGACCTACGAGCAGTACTTC. It encodes CASSVVGTYEQYF. The chain couples TRBV9 to TRBJ2-7; TRBD2 might be the D (5 bases). Per germline, CDR1 SGDLS and CDR2 YYNGEE. The V and J ends lost 2 bases and 2 bases respectively, with 8 bases between them. The CDR3 has 13 residues. The full variable domain, in which reference TRBV9 and TRBJ2-7 provide the parts outside the CDR3, is DSGVTQTPKHLITATGQRVTLRCSPRSGDLSVYWYQQSLDQGLQFLIQYYNGEERAKGNILERFSAQQFPDLHSELNLSSLELGDSALYFCASSVVGTYEQYFGPGTRLTVT.

This clonotype was detected ten times or more. The rearrangement joins TRBV27 to TRBJ2-7, with 10 bases fitting TRBD2. V shed 6 bases, J shed 3 bases, and the junction held 8 bases outside the gene matches. Looked up from germline, CDR1 is MNHEY and CDR2 is SMNVEV (reference sequence). The length of the CDR3 is 15 residues. The CDR3 region has the DNA TGTGCCAGCAGCCCAGGACTAGCGGACCTCTACGAGCAGTACTTC. Protein: CASSPGLADLYEQYF.

Remarks on this clonotype: Since no conserved phenylalanine or tryptophan closes the CDR3, a read error is the likely cause. The chain combines TRBV9 with TRBJ2-7; 9 nucleotides align to TRBD1. This CDR3 is 14 amino acids long. The germline gives CDR1 SGDLS, CDR2 YYNGEE. The ends lost 4 bases at V and 3 bases at J; junction bases unmatched: 5. CDR3 DNA: TGTGCCAGCAGCATCGGGACAGGGAACTACGAGCAGTACCTC. Translated, it gives CASSIGTGNYEQYL.

This clonotype was counted at least ten times. V gene TRBV16 combines with J gene TRBJ1-2, with TRBD1 identical over 8 bases. In germline, CDR1 is KGHSY, CDR2 FQNENV. The CDR3 is 15 residues long. V lost 4 bases, J lost 8 bases, and 12 bases stayed unmatched. The CDR3 nucleotides are TGTGCCAGCAGCCGTGACAGGGGAATAGTGGGAGGCTACACCTTC. It is translated as CASSRDRGIVGGYTF.

Ten or more counts support this clonotype. V gene TRBV19 combines with J gene TRBJ2-7, with TRBD1 identical over 7 bases. Trimming took 5 bases from V and 3 from J; bases not matched to a gene: 10. In germline, CDR1 is LNHDA, CDR2 SQIVND (reference sequence). The CDR3 loop spans 15 amino acids. CDR3 sequence: CASSQEQGTLYEQYF. CDR3 nucleotide sequence: TGTGCCAGTAGTCAAGAACAGGGGACCCTCTACGAGCAGTACTTC.

This clonotype was observed many times. The rearrangement joins TRBV5-1 to TRBJ1-2; TRBD1 is a possible D gene (6 bases). The CDR3 contains 15 residues. Trimming removed 4 bases at V and 1 base at J, with 14 bases between. Per the germline V gene, CDR1 is SGHRS and CDR2 is YFSETQ. CDR3 sequence (DNA): TGCGCCAGCAGCCTTCGGTCGGACAGTAACTATGGCTACACCTTC. Encoded protein: CASSLRSDSNYGYTF.

In this sample, this clonotype turned up once. A much larger clone sits a single nucleotide away, making a read error possible. The chain has TRBV12-5 and TRBJ1-1; the D is unclear. The ends were cut back, 2 bases at V and 4 bases at J, with 8 bases in the middle. Germline lookup yields CDR1 LGHNT and CDR2 FRNRAP. The CDR3 is 13 amino acids. CDR3 nucleotides: TGTGCTAGTGGTTTGAGACGGGGCACTGAAGCTTTCTTT. Translation: CASGLRRGTEAFF.

The genes are TRBV5-6 and TRBJ2-7; a possible D gene is TRBD1 (6 bases). V was cut by 1 base and J by 4 bases, with 9 bases left in between. The CDR3 totals 13 residues. Looked up from germline, CDR1 is SGHDT and CDR2 is YYEEEE. CDR3 amino acids: CASSLQGLYEQYF. CDR3 DNA: TGTGCCAGCAGCTTGCAGGGGTTGTACGAGCAGTACTTC.

This clonotype appeared many times. The J gene is TRBJ1-4, the V gene TRBV5-1, with TRBD1 matching 8 bases. The CDR3 totals 15 residues. Germline-derived CDR1 and CDR2 are SGHRS and YFSETQ. With 3 bases clipped from V and 8 bases from J, the junction kept 9 bases outside the gene matches. CDR3 residues: CASSSWDRKDEKLFF. CDR3 DNA: TGCGCCAGCAGCTCCTGGGACAGGAAGGACGAAAAACTGTTTTTT.

V is TRBV20-1 and J is TRBJ2-7; a possible D gene is TRBD2 (7 bases). The V end was cut by 3 bases, the J end by 0 bases, with 12 bases between. This CDR3 has 14 amino acids. Germline V CDR1 and CDR2: DFQATT, SNEGSKA (reference sequence). CDR3 nucleotides: TGCAGTGCTAGGGCGGGGGCGAGCTCCTACGAGCAGTACTTC. Its translation is CSARAGASSYEQYF.

V usage is TRBV29-1 and J usage is TRBJ1-1; the D gene is possibly TRBD1 (6 bases). Deletions cut 7 bases from V and 4 bases from J, with 16 bases between. CDR3 size: 13 residues. CDR1 and CDR2 (germline): SQVTM, ANQGSEA. CDR3 coding DNA: TGCAGCGCCGTAGGGGGGGCCGTCACTGAAGCTTTCTTT. Protein: CSAVGGAVTEAFF.

The chain couples TRBV11-2 to TRBJ1-6, with D maybe TRBD1 (6 bases). V was pared by 5 bases and J by 10 bases, with 12 bases between. Germline loops: CDR1 SGHAT, CDR2 FQNNGV. This CDR3 region has 13 residues. CDR3 loop: CASSPDSVSPLHF. The CDR3 nucleotides read TGTGCCAGCAGCCCGGACAGTGTGTCACCCCTCCACTTT.

The J gene is TRBJ2-7, the V gene TRBV20-1; 7 nucleotides line up with TRBD1. This CDR3 region has 11 residues. J lost 2 bases, V lost 6 bases, and 1 base had no gene match. Germline V gene sequence: CDR1 DFQATT, CDR2 SNEGSKA (reference sequence). CDR3 in amino acids: CSAGTAYEQYF. The CDR3 DNA reads as TGCAGTGCCGGGACAGCCTACGAGCAGTACTTC.

This clonotype was seen repeatedly, ten times or more. This chain joins TRBV7-2 and TRBJ1-1; D uncertain. Trimming stripped 1 base from V and 4 bases from J, with 4 bases between. Germline-derived CDR1 and CDR2 are SGHTA and FQGNSA. The CDR3 is 12 residues long. The CDR3 DNA follows: TGTGCCAGCAGCTTAGTCCGCACTGAAGCTTTCTTT. Translating it yields CASSLVRTEAFF.

Of note for this clonotype: This may be a read error: a much more frequent sequence differs by one nucleotide. The conserved closing phenylalanine or tryptophan is absent in this CDR3, likely reflecting a read error. This chain connects TRBV4-1 to TRBJ1-2; D remains ambiguous. The germline V gene encodes CDR1 MGHRA and CDR2 YSYEKL. The CDR3 consists of 13 residues. The V and J ends lost 1 base and 3 bases respectively, with 6 bases between them. In DNA, the CDR3 is TGCGCCAGCAGCCAAGTCACGGACTATGGCTACACCCTC. It translates to CASSQVTDYGYTL.

By share, this clonotype counts as medium-sized (0.01 to 0.1%). The chain carries TRBV29-1 and TRBJ2-7; 7 nucleotides match TRBD1. The CDR3 covers 15 residues. CDR1 is SQVTM and CDR2 is ANQGSEA in the germline V gene. J was trimmed by 5 bases and V by 3 bases; bases with no gene match: 13. This CDR3 is CSVETSGQRSDEQYF. The CDR3 region has the DNA TGCAGCGTTGAGACTTCGGGACAGCGCTCGGACGAGCAGTACTTC.

The chain combines TRBV29-1 with TRBJ2-3; D gene unclear. V lost 6 bases and J 0 bases, leaving 10 bases between the germline ends. The CDR3 has 13 residues. In germline, CDR1 is SQVTM, CDR2 ANQGSEA. The CDR3 DNA reads as TGCAGCGTAACTTTCGGGAGCACAGATACGCAGTATTTT. Translating it yields CSVTFGSTDTQYF.